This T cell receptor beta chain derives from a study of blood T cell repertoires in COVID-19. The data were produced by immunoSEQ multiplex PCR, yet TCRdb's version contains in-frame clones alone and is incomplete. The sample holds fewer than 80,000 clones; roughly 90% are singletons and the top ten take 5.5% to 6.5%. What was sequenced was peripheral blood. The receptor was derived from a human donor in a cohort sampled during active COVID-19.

Here the CDR3 DNA reads TGTGCCAGCAGCCAAGGACTAGCGGGTGATACGCAGTATTTT. It translates to CASSQGLAGDTQYF. The rearrangement joins TRBV3-1 (or the pseudogene TRBV3-2) to TRBJ2-3; 10 bases are shared with TRBD2. This CDR3 comprises 14 residues. Germline V gene lookup returns CDR1 LGHDT and CDR2 YNNKEL (reference sequence). The junction had 1 base not matched to a gene; V was cut back by 1 base and J by 6 bases.